The entry that follows covers one TCR beta chain sequence. The data belong to a study of blood T cell repertoires in COVID-19. Background on the study: Italy, Spain and the United States were the sources of the convalescent and acute COVID-19 samples. PBMCs, B-cell-depleted T cells, or T cells were the source of the cDNA or gDNA that made up the material.

In the original workflow: Reference gene primer amplification gave estimated nucleated cell counts. Measured with immunoSEQ multiplex PCR; TCRdb has only the in-frame clones, and not every one. From that table come the V and J calls and clone size; the DNA was used to work out D and trimming. The table shows about 200,000 clones, with 84% occurring only once. Germline loops: CDR1 SGHRS, CDR2 YFSETQ. The CDR3 runs 15 residues. The trim removed 3 bases at V and 1 base at J, leaving 2 bases unmatched. The sequencing sample was made of peripheral blood. The chain recombines TRBV5-1 with TRBJ2-2, with 8 bases that match TRBD1. The clonotype was recovered from a man in his fifties or sixties with active or convalescent COVID-19. The CDR3 is CASSSGTGNTGELFF. The CDR3 bases are TGCGCCAGCAGCTCCGGGACAGGGAACACCGGGGAGCTGTTTTTT. Supplemented by reference TRBV5-1 and TRBJ2-2, the full variable domain reads KAGVTQTPRYLIKTRGQQVTLSCSPISGHRSVSWYQQTPGQGLQFLFEYFSETQRNKGNFPGRFSGRQFSNSRSEMNVSTLELGDSALYLCASSSGTGNTGELFFGEGSRLTVL.